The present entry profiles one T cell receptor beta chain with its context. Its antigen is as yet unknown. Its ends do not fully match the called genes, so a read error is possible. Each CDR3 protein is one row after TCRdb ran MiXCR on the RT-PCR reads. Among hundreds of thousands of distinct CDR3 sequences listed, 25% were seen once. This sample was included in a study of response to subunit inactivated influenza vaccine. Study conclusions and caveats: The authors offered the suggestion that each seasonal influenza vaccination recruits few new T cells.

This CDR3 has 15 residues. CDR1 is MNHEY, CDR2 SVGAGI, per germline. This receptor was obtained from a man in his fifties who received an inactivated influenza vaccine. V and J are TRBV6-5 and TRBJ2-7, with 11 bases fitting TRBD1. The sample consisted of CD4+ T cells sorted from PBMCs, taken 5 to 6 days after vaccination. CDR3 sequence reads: CASSYSWTGGDEQCF. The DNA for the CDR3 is TGTGCCAGCAGTTACTCGTGGACAGGGGGCGATGAGCAGTGCTTC.